This is a list of T cell receptor beta chains from one sample in a study of blood T cell repertoires in COVID-19. The repertoire was sequenced with immunoSEQ multiplex PCR; TCRdb's copy has only in-frame clones and lacks some. The sample holds about 210,000 clones, around 80% seen once. Input material: peripheral blood. All receptors derive from a woman aged 40 to 50 with acute or convalescent COVID-19. Both conserved end residues are part of each CDR3. Each record gives: J gene, V gene, D gene, clone size, CDR3 DNA, CDR3 protein. A D gene is named only where the DNA matches it firmly. Some rows mark clone size as missing; the rest say once, few, many or name a class of expanded clone.

TRBJ1-2 TRBV29-1 NA NA TGCAGCGTTCTGGACAGTATTGATGATGGCTACACCTTC CSVLDSIDDGYTF
TRBJ2-3 TRBV27 TRBD1 NA TGTGCCAGCAGTTTGGGGGACAGGGGTGCGGATACGCAGTATTTT CASSLGDRGADTQYF
TRBJ1-5 TRBV29-1 TRBD1 NA TGCAGCGTTGTAGGGGGCCTCGGGCAGCCCCAGCATTTT CSVVGGLGQPQHF
TRBJ1-2 TRBV19 TRBD1 NA TGTGCCAGTAGTAGTACAGGGGATGTGAACTATGGCTACACCTTC CASSSTGDVNYGYTF
TRBJ1-4 TRBV30 NA NA TGTGCCTGGAGTGCCCCACAGGCTGGGGAAAAACTGTTTTTT CAWSAPQAGEKLFF
TRBJ2-3 TRBV30 NA NA TGTGCCGGGGGGACTGTCGGGCAAATTAGCACAGATACGCAGTATTTT CAGGTVGQISTDTQYF
TRBJ2-7 TRBV5-4 TRBD2 NA TGTGCCAGCAGGACCTGGACTAGCGGTTCCTACGAGCAGTACTTC CASRTWTSGSYEQYF
TRBJ2-2 TRBV7-9 TRBD2 NA TGTGCCAGCAGCCTACTAGCGGGTCACACCGGGGAGCTGTTTTTT CASSLLAGHTGELFF
TRBJ2-2 TRBV5-1 NA NA TGCGCCAGCAGCCCGGGGGTCACCGGGGAGCTGTTTTTT CASSPGVTGELFF
TRBJ2-7 TRBV5-6 TRBD2 NA TGTGCCAGCACCTACCGGACTAGCGGGAGGGCCTTGGGCTCCTACGAGCAGTACTTC CASTYRTSGRALGSYEQYF
TRBJ2-3 TRBV7-3 TRBD2 once TGTGCCAGCAGCAATAGCGGGATGAGCACAGATACGCAGTATTTT CASSNSGMSTDTQYF
TRBJ2-7 TRBV12-5 TRBD2 few TGTGCTAGTGGTCAAAACATAGCGGGGAGCTCCTACGAGCAGTACTTC CASGQNIAGSSYEQYF
TRBJ2-7 TRBV2 TRBD1 NA TGTGCCAGCAGTGAAAGGGGACAGGAGGTCCCTGGAGAGCAGTACTTC CASSERGQEVPGEQYF
TRBJ2-1 TRBV24-1 NA NA TGTGCCACCAGTCCTTCTAGTTTCTCCTACAATGAGCAGTTCTTC CATSPSSFSYNEQFF
TRBJ1-6 TRBV7-8 NA NA TGTGCCAGCAGCTTAAGGCAACGGACAGCGTTTGATTCACCCCTCCACTTT CASSLRQRTAFDSPLHF
TRBJ1-1 TRBV24-1 NA NA TGTGCCACCAGTGCCGGGGTGGGGACTGAAGCTTTCTTT CATSAGVGTEAFF
TRBJ2-1 TRBV5-6 NA NA TGTGCCAGCAGCGTACCGGACACACCGGGGGACAATGAGCAGTTCTTC CASSVPDTPGDNEQFF
TRBJ1-1 TRBV5-1 TRBD1 NA TGCGCCAGCAGCTTGGAACTCGGGACAGGGGGCACTGAAGCTTTCTTT CASSLELGTGGTEAFF
TRBJ2-7 TRBV7-9 NA NA TGTGCCAGCAGCTTAGCGGGCTTCCTAGAGCAGTACTTC CASSLAGFLEQYF
TRBJ2-7 TRBV7-2 NA NA TGTGCCAGCAGCCCACCTCGGAGTTACGAGCAGTACTTC CASSPPRSYEQYF
TRBJ1-1 TRBV7-9 TRBD1 NA TGTGCCAGCAGCCCGACAGGGGCGAACACTGAAGCTTTCTTT CASSPTGANTEAFF
TRBJ2-7 TRBV5-6 TRBD2 NA TGTGCCAGCAGCCTCGGGACTAGCGGGAGAGGCTACGAGCAGTACTTC CASSLGTSGRGYEQYF
TRBJ2-3 TRBV6-4 TRBD1 NA TGTGCCAGCAGTGAGGACAGGGAGGCAGATACGCAGTATTTT CASSEDREADTQYF
TRBJ1-1 TRBV6-5 NA NA TGTGCCAGCAGTTACTCGTGGCAGGGTTTGAACACTGAAGCTTTCTTT CASSYSWQGLNTEAFF
TRBJ2-7 TRBV6-1 TRBD2 NA TGTGCCAGCAGTGAAGCCCTAGCGGGGGCGTCAACCTACGAGCAGTACTTC CASSEALAGASTYEQYF
TRBJ1-4 TRBV30 TRBD1 NA TGTGCCTGGAGTGTCCGACAGGGGTCCCTGCTGGGTGAAAAACTGTTTTTT CAWSVRQGSLLGEKLFF
TRBJ1-6 TRBV28 NA NA TGTGCCAGCAGTCCGCAATCCGGGACAAATTCACCCCTCCACTTT CASSPQSGTNSPLHF
TRBJ2-7 TRBV6-5 NA NA TGTGCCAGCAGTCCCGGGGTGGGTACGGGCGAGCAGTACTTC CASSPGVGTGEQYF
TRBJ2-1 TRBV9 TRBD2 NA TGTGCCAGCAGCACCAATGCCCTAGCGGGGGTGGGTGAGCAGTTCTTC CASSTNALAGVGEQFF
TRBJ2-7 TRBV4-1 TRBD1 NA TGCGCCAGCAGCCAAGTGGGGGACAGGTCCTACGAGCAGTACTTC CASSQVGDRSYEQYF
TRBJ2-3 TRBV7-6 NA once TGTGCCAGCAGCTTATGGGCAGAAGTGAGAGATACGCAGTATTTT CASSLWAEVRDTQYF
TRBJ1-2 TRBV4-1 NA NA TGCGCCAGCAGCCAAGTCTCAGACGAGGGATCCTATGGCTACACCTTC CASSQVSDEGSYGYTF
TRBJ2-7 TRBV7-9 NA NA TGTGCCAGCAGCTTAGCGGGAGGGGGACAGGTTTACGAGCAGTACTTC CASSLAGGGQVYEQYF
TRBJ2-7 TRBV6-5 NA NA TGTGCCAGCAGTTACCGGGGGGCTTCCTCCTACGAGCAGTACTTC CASSYRGASSYEQYF
TRBJ2-5 TRBV10-3 TRBD2 NA TGTGCCACCAGCTCGAGCGGGGCGTACCAAGAGACCCAGTACTTC CATSSSGAYQETQYF